These T cell receptor beta chains were read from a single sample in a study of shared clonotypes between healthy human individuals. The assay was immunoSEQ multiplex PCR, and TCRdb's table has in-frame clones only and misses some. The table records about 2 million clones, approximately 94% of them present only once. Sequenced input: naive CD8+ T cells sorted from blood. All receptors come from a man between 18 and 35 years old in good health. Each CDR3 is given with its conserved first and last residue. Clone size is given for some rows only: seen once, a few or many times, or a class if the clone is expanded.

j_call	clone_size	v_call	cdr3_length	cdr3_aa
TRBJ1-5	-	TRBV6-5	14	CASSPLPGDQPQHF
TRBJ1-5	-	TRBV28	13	CASSLFSNQPQHF
TRBJ2-7	-	TRBV5-6	13	CASSFWDRDEQYF
TRBJ1-2	-	TRBV2	16	CASSEAPEEINYGYTF
TRBJ2-1	once	TRBV11-2	14	CASSLDRQGDEQFF
TRBJ2-2	-	TRBV6-5	14	CASSSFGNPGELFF
TRBJ1-2	few	TRBV6-5	14	CASSYSPAVYGYTF
TRBJ1-6	-	TRBV28	19	CASSPSAYRGSWLGSPLHF
TRBJ1-5	-	TRBV4-1	14	CASSQVVGNQPQHF
TRBJ1-2	-	TRBV7-9	16	CASSARGVTRRDGYTF
TRBJ1-3	-	TRBV1	18	CTSSQPGQGLISGNTIYF
TRBJ1-1	-	TRBV28	13	CASSLDPNTEAFF
TRBJ1-2	-	TRBV5-6	14	CASSRLGVLYGYTF
TRBJ1-2	-	TRBV29-1	11	CSGEDSYGYTF
TRBJ2-1	-	TRBV5-1	18	CASSSNSLLAGTYNEQFF
TRBJ1-1	-	TRBV6-5	13	CASSYSFWAEAFF
TRBJ2-7	-	TRBV28	17	CASRDTGWTTDWREQYF
TRBJ1-4	once	TRBV19	11	CASSMGEKLFF
TRBJ1-5	once	TRBV6-5	14	CASSVQGLGQPQHF
TRBJ2-3	-	TRBV28	17	CASSSQGQGGLTDTQYF
TRBJ2-1	-	TRBV5-6	15	CASSWWGDDMDEQFF
TRBJ2-7	-	TRBV2	15	CASSGGELTGDEQYF
TRBJ2-2	-	TRBV29-1	12	CSVLDVSGELFF
TRBJ2-7	-	TRBV7-9	13	CASSLRAAYEQYF
TRBJ1-4	-	TRBV7-2	15	CASSPLGTGDEKLFF
TRBJ2-7	-	TRBV30	12	CASEGSSYEQYF
TRBJ2-1	-	TRBV29-1	13	CSVASVTYNEQFF
TRBJ2-6	-	TRBV9	18	CASSPETGISSGANVLTF
TRBJ1-2	-	TRBV4-3	14	CASSQFGGLGGYTF
TRBJ2-7	-	TRBV25-1	16	CASSARPGLYSYEQYF
TRBJ2-1	once	TRBV9	15	CASSVEGGIDNEQFF
TRBJ2-3	-	TRBV7-8	14	CASSHEDYTDTQYF
TRBJ2-7	-	TRBV11-2	15	CASSLEWASSYEQYF
TRBJ2-4	-	TRBV11-2	15	CASSFRTQTLNIQYF
TRBJ1-1	-	TRBV28	14	CASKMTGENTEAFF
TRBJ2-2	-	TRBV10-3	15	CAIRETAGPTGELFF
TRBJ2-2	-	TRBV7-9	13	CASTSTNTGELFF
TRBJ2-7	-	TRBV9	15	CASSVGGHSSYEQYF
TRBJ2-7	-	TRBV30	14	CAWSVFAGSYKQYF
TRBJ1-5	-	TRBV18	13	CASSPGRLEPQHF
TRBJ2-5	-	TRBV2	13	CASSEGVQETQYF
TRBJ1-6	once	TRBV6-5	15	CASSFDISYNSPLHF
TRBJ1-4	-	TRBV25-1	15	CASCPVGSSNEKLFF
TRBJ2-7	-	TRBV6-6	14	CASSNSGAAYEQYF
TRBJ2-2	-	TRBV27	16	CASSFQGRLATGELFF
TRBJ2-2	-	TRBV7-3	12	CASSLDTGELFF
TRBJ2-1	-	TRBV4-2	16	CASSKELATSYNEQFF
TRBJ1-2	-	TRBV5-4	14	CASSLVGLDYGYTF